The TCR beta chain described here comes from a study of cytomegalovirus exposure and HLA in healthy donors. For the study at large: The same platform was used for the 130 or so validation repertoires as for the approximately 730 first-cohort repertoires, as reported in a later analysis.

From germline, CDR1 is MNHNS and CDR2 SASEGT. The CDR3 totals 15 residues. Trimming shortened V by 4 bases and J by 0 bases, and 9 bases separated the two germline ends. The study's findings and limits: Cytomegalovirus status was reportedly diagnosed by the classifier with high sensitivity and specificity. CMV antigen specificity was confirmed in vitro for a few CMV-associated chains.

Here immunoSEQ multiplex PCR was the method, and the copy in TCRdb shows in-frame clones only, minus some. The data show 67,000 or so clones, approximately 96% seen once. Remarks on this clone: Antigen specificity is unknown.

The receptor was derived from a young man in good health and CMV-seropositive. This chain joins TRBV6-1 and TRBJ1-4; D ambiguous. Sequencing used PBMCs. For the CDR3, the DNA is TGTGCCAGCAGTGGGAGCGGTGCAACTAATGAAAAACTGTTTTTT. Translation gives CASSGSGATNEKLFF.